This T cell receptor beta chain is from a study of T cells in tuberculosis. Study information: CD1B tetramers identified T cells specific for mycobacterial lipid GMM. The study's findings and limits: Active tuberculosis cases were adults; controls were adolescents.

Clones were sequenced by immunoSEQ multiplex PCR, and TCRdb holds only the in-frame ones, with some missing. The data contain 25,000 to 35,000 clones, around 94% of them singletons. Concerning this clone itself: Its antigen remains unidentified.

The V end lost 2 bases, the J end lost 1 base, and 13 bases lay between the germline ends. The CDR3 has 16 amino acids. From germline, CDR1 is KGHSH and CDR2 LQKENI. The chain couples TRBV18 to TRBJ2-3; D possibly corresponds to TRBD1 (6 bases). This TCR derives from a donor aged 10-30 years with latent tuberculosis or without tuberculosis infection. The specimen was PBMCs. The CDR3 is CASSPEVSGGTDTQYF. The CDR3 region has the DNA TGTGCCAGCTCACCAGAAGTATCAGGGGGCACAGATACGCAGTATTTT.